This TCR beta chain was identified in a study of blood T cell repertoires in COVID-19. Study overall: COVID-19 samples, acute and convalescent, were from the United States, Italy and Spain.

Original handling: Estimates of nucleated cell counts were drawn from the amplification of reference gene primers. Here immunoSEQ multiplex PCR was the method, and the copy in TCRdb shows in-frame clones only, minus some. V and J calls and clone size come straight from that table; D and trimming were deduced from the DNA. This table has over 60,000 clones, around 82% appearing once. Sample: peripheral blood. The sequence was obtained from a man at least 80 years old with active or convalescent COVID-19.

The CDR3 DNA reads as TGCGCCAGCACCCCCGGAGGATACAGCTCCTACGAGCAGTACTTC. It is translated as CASTPGGYSSYEQYF. This sequence joins TRBV10-2 and TRBJ2-7; a possible D gene is TRBD2 (5 bases). The V and J ends lost 7 bases and 0 bases respectively, with 16 bases between them. Germline V lookup: CDR1 WSHSY, CDR2 SAAADI. CDR3 length equals 15 residues.